The 9 T cell receptor beta chains presented below share a single source sample, sequenced in a study of CD8+ T cells in alopecia areata (dated by TCRdb to 2017 to 2018). Libraries were prepared through the immunoSEQ multiplex PCR assay. RNA was extracted from all samples and reverse transcribed into cDNA as template for TCR sequencing. The clones in this table, taken by TCRdb from immuneACCESS, are in-frame only. Not every clone is retained; where verified, under half of the shortfall comes from an unresolved V gene, and the cause of the rest is unknown. The sample data list roughly 100,000 clones, and about 40% of these were observed just once. Roughly 18% of the sample is in the top ten clones. Explained via the paper, the time point label denotes: roughly 24 weeks on oral tofacitinib. The sample's treatment or condition label is to be understood as: oral pan-JAK inhibitor, 5-10 mg twice daily.

Sequenced material: CD8+ T cells sorted from blood, taken at week 24, from a patient treated with tofacitinib. The receptor set was obtained from a human donor with alopecia areata.

This clone was seen only a few times. J is TRBJ1-2 and V is TRBV29-1; 9 bases fit TRBD1. The germline gives CDR1 SQVTM, CDR2 ANQGSEA. V dropped 3 bases and J dropped 4; count of bases not matched to a gene: 3. The CDR3 covers 13 residues. CDR3 loop: CSVETGGVYGYTF. Written as DNA, the CDR3 is TGCAGCGTTGAGACAGGGGGAGTCTATGGCTACACCTTC.

The chain employs TRBV7-9 and TRBJ2-7; TRBD1 agrees at 7 bases. Trimming at V came to 3 bases and at J to 0 bases, leaving 2 bases not matched to a gene. Germline loops: CDR1 SEHNR, CDR2 FQNEAQ (reference sequence). The CDR3 length is 14 residues. Here the CDR3 reads CASSFTGDSYEQYF. CDR3 coding DNA: TGTGCCAGCAGCTTCACAGGGGACTCCTACGAGCAGTACTTC.

In this sample, this clone turned up a few times. The chain couples TRBV14 to TRBJ1-1, with D possibly TRBD1 on 6 matching bases. The CDR3 totals 14 residues. V dropped 6 bases and J dropped 4 bases, with 15 bases sitting between them. CDR1 and CDR2 (germline): SGHDN, FVKESK. The CDR3 sequence is CASSRTGLGTEAFF. In DNA, the CDR3 is TGTGCCAGCAGTCGAACAGGGTTGGGCACTGAAGCTTTCTTT.

CDR3 nucleotides: TGCGCCAGCAGCTGGATTGCTGGGGCTAGCGACAGTCGTGAGCAGTTCTTC. Translated, it gives CASSWIAGASDSREQFF. This chain joins TRBV4-1 and TRBJ2-1; possibly TRBD2 for D (6 bases). V lost 5 bases and J lost 9, with 26 bases in between. CDR3 length equals 17 residues. CDR1 and CDR2 (germline): MGHRA, YSYEKL.

V usage is TRBV9 and J usage is TRBJ1-2; D unresolved. Germline lookup yields CDR1 SGDLS and CDR2 YYNGEE. The CDR3 covers 13 residues. Trimming left V 0 bases short and J 5 bases short, with 8 bases between. CDR3 sequence: CASSVVPGYGYTF. In DNA form, the CDR3 reads TGTGCCAGCAGCGTAGTGCCCGGGTATGGCTACACCTTC.

Many counts were recorded for this clone. The chain joins TRBV9 to TRBJ1-3; no definite D call. The CDR3 totals 13 residues. Germline assignment: CDR1 SGDLS and CDR2 YYNGEE. V was cut by 3 bases and J by 0 bases, with 4 bases left in between. The CDR3 nucleotides read TGTGCCAGCAGCGACAGCTCTGGAAACACCATATATTTT. This sequence encodes CASSDSSGNTIYF.

The chain is built from TRBV27 and TRBJ2-3; D unresolved. The V end was cut by 4 bases, the J end by 0 bases, with 11 bases between. There are 15 residues in the CDR3. Germline V CDR1 and CDR2: MNHEY, SMNVEV (reference sequence). The CDR3 loop reads CASSSLATSTDTQYF. In DNA form, the CDR3 reads TGTGCCAGCAGTTCGTTAGCTACTAGCACAGATACGCAGTATTTT.

This chain joins TRBV4-1 and TRBJ2-3; 9 bases map to TRBD2. The CDR3 is made up of 17 amino acids. The germline gives CDR1 MGHRA, CDR2 YSYEKL. Trimming took 0 bases from V and 2 from J; bases not matched to a gene: 6. The CDR3 DNA follows: TGCGCCAGCAGCCAAGATGGGTTAGCGGGAGCCACAGATACGCAGTATTTT. Translation gives CASSQDGLAGATDTQYF.

In its sample, this clone was seen a few times. The chain has TRBV6-1 and TRBJ2-3; TRBD2 aligns across 10 bases. J lost 4 bases, V lost 6 bases, and 7 bases had no gene match. The CDR3 is 15 amino acids. In germline, CDR1 is MNHNS, CDR2 SASEGT. This CDR3 reads CASRWLAGVSDTQYF. The DNA of the CDR3 is TGTGCCAGCAGGTGGCTAGCGGGAGTTTCAGATACGCAGTATTTT.